The next 25 T cell receptor beta chains were all read from a single sample in a study of blood T cell repertoires in COVID-19 (TCRdb year 2020). The library came from the immunoSEQ multiplex PCR assay. TCRdb re-hosts the immuneACCESS table, in-frame sequences only. Its copies lack some clones; in the studies checked, an unresolved V gene accounts for under half of them, and the cause for the rest is not known. In all, the sample holds about 280,000 clones, and roughly 86% of those were seen once. Of the sample, roughly 1.9% is held by the ten largest clones. The sequenced sample was peripheral blood. All receptors derive from a young woman who had recovered from COVID-19.

V and J are TRBV4-2 and TRBJ2-1; TRBD2 aligns across 7 bases. Germline assignment: CDR1 LGHNA and CDR2 YNFKEQ. This CDR3 comprises 16 residues. The V gene end was trimmed by 1 base and the J gene end by 7 bases; junction bases not matched to a gene: 10. This chain's CDR3 is CASSQAGAGNENEQFF. In DNA, the CDR3 is TGTGCCAGCAGCCAAGCCGGAGCGGGAAATGAGAATGAGCAGTTCTTC.

V and J are TRBV12-3 or TRBV12-4 and TRBJ2-7; the match to TRBD1 covers 9 bases. Unmatched junction bases numbered 1, after V lost 6 bases and J lost 4 bases. This CDR3 contains 12 residues. The CDR3 DNA is TGTGCCAGCAGCGGGACAGGGTACGAGCAGTACTTC. Its translation: CASSGTGYEQYF.

V and J are TRBV11-2 and TRBJ2-3, with TRBD2 as a possible D gene (6 bases). This CDR3 is built from 15 residues. V dropped 5 bases and J dropped 6 bases, with 18 bases sitting between them. Germline V gives CDR1 SGHAT, CDR2 FQNNGV. The CDR3 spells CASSLGLPGVDTQYF. CDR3 nucleotides: TGTGCCAGCAGCCTGGGACTCCCGGGCGTGGATACGCAGTATTTT.

A few counts support this clone. The chain uses TRBV5-4 and TRBJ2-2; 7 nucleotides line up with TRBD1. Germline values: CDR1 SGHNT, CDR2 YYREEE (reference sequence). Trimming cost V 9 bases and J 6 bases; bases outside gene matches: 8. This CDR3 spans 13 amino acids. CDR3 loop: CATSRGPPGELFF. CDR3 DNA sequence: TGTGCCACTTCTAGGGGGCCCCCCGGGGAGCTGTTTTTT.

The chain uses TRBV19 and TRBJ2-7; 10 positions match TRBD2. The CDR3 loop spans 14 amino acids. With 3 bases clipped from V and 3 bases from J, the junction kept 2 bases outside the gene matches. Germline CDR1 is LNHDA and CDR2 is SQIVND (reference sequence). CDR3 amino acids: CASSMGTSDYEQYF. The CDR3 DNA reads TGTGCCAGTAGTATGGGGACTAGCGACTACGAGCAGTACTTC.

J is TRBJ2-1 and V is TRBV18; tentatively, D is TRBD1 (6 bases). The CDR3 sequence is 17 residues long. The germline CDR1 and CDR2 sequences are KGHSH and LQKENI. V was pared by 0 bases and J by 6 bases, with 18 bases between. CDR3 loop: CASSPPSGTRSVNEQFF. Here the CDR3 DNA reads TGTGCCAGCTCACCACCGTCAGGGACACGGAGTGTCAATGAGCAGTTCTTC.

The chain employs TRBV6-1 and TRBJ2-7; D possibly corresponds to TRBD1 (5 bases). Looked up from germline, CDR1 is MNHNS and CDR2 is SASEGT. Trimming cost V 3 bases and J 1 base, with 13 bases left between them. This CDR3 is 15 amino acids long. The DNA for the CDR3 is TGTGCCAGCAGTGACCCAAGTAGGACATCCTACGAGCAGTACTTC. It yields the protein CASSDPSRTSYEQYF.

This rearrangement joins TRBV29-1 to TRBJ2-1, with 8 bases lining up with TRBD1. The CDR3 has 12 amino acids. The germline V gene encodes CDR1 SQVTM and CDR2 ANQGSEA. Losses at the gene ends were 6 bases for V and 6 bases for J; bases not matched to a gene: 4. This CDR3 is CSVRTGPNEQFF. The CDR3 DNA reads TGCAGCGTCCGGACAGGGCCCAATGAGCAGTTCTTC.

This sequence joins TRBV7-2 and TRBJ1-1; no reliable D call. Trimming took off 2 bases at V and 4 bases at J, with 14 bases between the two ends. The CDR3 is made up of 15 amino acids. Germline V gene lookup returns CDR1 SGHTA and CDR2 FQGNSA. As DNA, the CDR3 is TGTGCCAGCAGCTTAATACCGGGTACGGTCACTGAAGCTTTCTTT. Protein: CASSLIPGTVTEAFF.

The V call is TRBV9, the J call TRBJ1-1; 10 bases are shared with TRBD1. This CDR3 spans 15 amino acids. Germline V gene data show CDR1 as SGDLS and CDR2 as YYNGEE. The V and J ends lost 0 bases and 7 bases, in that order; junction bases with no gene match: 6. CDR3 amino acids: CASSVAPDRGGEAFF. Here the CDR3 DNA reads TGTGCCAGCAGCGTAGCTCCGGACAGGGGGGGTGAAGCTTTCTTT.

The chain links TRBV19 to TRBJ1-5, with D possibly matching TRBD1 (6 bases). The CDR3 runs to 14 residues. V was trimmed by 7 bases and J by 3 bases, leaving 13 bases between them. Germline lookup yields CDR1 LNHDA and CDR2 SQIVND (reference sequence). The CDR3 nucleotides read TGTGCCAGTAACCTTGGACAGTTCAATCAGCCCCAGCATTTT. It translates to CASNLGQFNQPQHF.

V gene TRBV9 combines with J gene TRBJ2-7, with TRBD2 identical over 7 bases. Looked up from germline, CDR1 is SGDLS and CDR2 is YYNGEE. CDR3 length equals 13 residues. J gave up 7 bases and V 1 base, and 5 bases lay outside the gene matches. The CDR3 here is CASSVTREGEQYF. In DNA, the CDR3 is TGTGCCAGCAGCGTAACGAGGGAGGGTGAGCAGTACTTC.

V and J are TRBV7-2 and TRBJ2-5; 7 nucleotides match TRBD2. The germline V gene encodes CDR1 SGHTA and CDR2 FQGNSA. CDR3 length: 14 amino acids. V was clipped by 5 bases and J by 3 bases; unmatched bases: 6. CDR3 loop: CASSVRSGEETQYF. The CDR3 region has the DNA TGTGCCAGCAGCGTCAGGAGCGGGGAAGAGACCCAGTACTTC.

The chain has TRBV11-2 and TRBJ2-1, with 9 nucleotides matching TRBD1. Germline V gives CDR1 SGHAT, CDR2 FQNNGV. The V gene end was trimmed by 3 bases and the J gene end by 6 bases; junction bases not matched to a gene: 3. This CDR3 is built from 14 residues. The CDR3 loop reads CASSFVTGGNEQFF. The CDR3 nucleotides are TGTGCCAGCAGCTTTGTGACAGGGGGCAATGAGCAGTTCTTC.

The J gene is TRBJ2-7, the V gene TRBV10-2, with D possibly matching TRBD1 (6 bases). Trimming left V 6 bases short and J 2 bases short, with 11 bases between. This CDR3 is built from 13 residues. Germline lookup yields CDR1 WSHSY and CDR2 SAAADI. The CDR3 spells CASSRQEAYEQYF. The CDR3 region has the DNA TGCGCCAGCAGCAGACAGGAAGCCTACGAGCAGTACTTC.

The chain uses TRBV28 and TRBJ2-5, with D perhaps matching TRBD1 (6 bases). CDR1 and CDR2 from the germline V gene are MDHEN and SYDVKM. The V gene lost 8 bases and the J gene lost 5 bases, with 21 bases spanning the gap. There are 15 residues in the CDR3. The CDR3 loop is CASARDTPGGETQYF. CDR3 DNA: TGTGCCAGCGCGAGGGACACTCCCGGTGGGGAGACCCAGTACTTC. Using reference TRBV28 and TRBJ2-5 for the parts outside the CDR3, the full variable domain is DVKVTQSSRYLVKRTGEKVFLECVQDMDHENMFWYRQDPGLGLRLIYFSYDVKMKEKGDIPEGYSVSREKKERFSLILESASTNQTSMYLCASARDTPGGETQYFGPGTRLLVL.

The genes are TRBV7-2 and TRBJ1-1, with 7 bases fitting TRBD1. CDR3 length: 13 amino acids. Germline V gene data show CDR1 as SGHTA and CDR2 as FQGNSA. The V gene end was trimmed by 5 bases and the J gene end by 11 bases; junction bases not matched to a gene: 11. For the CDR3, the DNA is TGTGCCAGCAGCGCCGGACAGGCCGGTGAGGCTTTCTTT. Protein: CASSAGQAGEAFF.

This clone has just a few counts. The J gene is TRBJ1-5, the V gene TRBV4-1, with D possibly matching TRBD1 (6 bases). The CDR3 is 12 amino acids. The V and J ends lost 0 bases and 11 bases respectively, with 8 bases between them. Looked up from germline, CDR1 is MGHRA and CDR2 is YSYEKL. In DNA form, the CDR3 reads TGCGCCAGCAGCCAAGAAGGGGGTACCCAGCATTTT. This codes for CASSQEGGTQHF.

The V and J genes are TRBV27 and TRBJ1-6; TRBD1 matches 7 bases. The CDR3 contains 15 residues. CDR1 is MNHEY, CDR2 SMNVEV, per germline (reference sequence). V shed 2 bases, J shed 9 bases, and the junction held 7 bases outside the gene matches. Written as DNA, the CDR3 is TGTGCCAGCAGTTTAGGAGGGGGCCCCGTTTCACCCCTCCACTTT. This encodes CASSLGGGPVSPLHF.

CDR3 protein: CASSRGQGEGEQYF. CDR3 DNA: TGCGCCAGCAGCCGGGGACAGGGGGAGGGCGAGCAGTACTTC. The chain links TRBV5-1 to TRBJ2-7; 11 bases are a match to TRBD1. The germline CDR1 and CDR2 sequences are SGHRS and YFSETQ. The V gene end was trimmed by 4 bases and the J gene end by 6 bases; junction bases not matched to a gene: 6. This CDR3 is built from 14 residues.

The chain employs TRBV2 and TRBJ1-1; D is possibly TRBD1 (5 bases). Germline V CDR1 and CDR2: SNHLY, FYNNEI. The length of the CDR3 is 14 residues. Trimming took off 2 bases at V and 2 bases at J, with 9 bases between the two ends. As DNA, the CDR3 is TGTGCCAGCAGTGAAACGACAGTTAACACTGAAGCTTTCTTT. It encodes CASSETTVNTEAFF.

This rearrangement joins TRBV5-4 to TRBJ2-1, with D uncertain. Trimming removed 0 bases at V and 9 bases at J, with 10 bases between. Germline lookup yields CDR1 SGHNT and CDR2 YYREEE (reference sequence). The CDR3 covers 13 residues. In DNA form, the CDR3 reads TGTGCCAGCAGCTTGGATGCAGGAACTGAGCAGTTCTTC. This gives the protein CASSLDAGTEQFF.

This clone occurred once. The V call is TRBV5-1, the J call TRBJ1-1; 7 bases line up with TRBD1. Germline V lookup: CDR1 SGHRS, CDR2 YFSETQ. The CDR3 is made up of 15 amino acids. V lost 2 bases to trimming and J lost 1 base; unmatched junction nucleotides: 5. The CDR3 loop is CASSFTGDPNTEAFF. The CDR3 nucleotides read TGCGCCAGCAGCTTTACAGGGGACCCGAACACTGAAGCTTTCTTT.

The sample holds one count of this clone. This chain links TRBV3-1 (or the pseudogene TRBV3-2) with TRBJ2-2, with 7 bases fitting TRBD1. The germline V gene has CDR1 LGHDT and CDR2 YNNKEL (reference sequence). J was trimmed by 4 bases and V by 3 bases; bases with no gene match: 5. This CDR3 comprises 15 residues. CDR3 bases: TGTGCCAGCAGCCAGGGGAAGGGGGCCACCGGGGAGCTGTTTTTT. Its protein is CASSQGKGATGELFF.

V usage is TRBV4-1 and J usage is TRBJ2-3; 9 bases agree with TRBD2. V was clipped by 2 bases and J by 2 bases; unmatched bases: 5. This CDR3 has 16 residues. Germline lookup yields CDR1 MGHRA and CDR2 YSYEKL. The CDR3 bases are TGCGCCAGCAGCCAAATGGGGACTAGCTACACAGATACGCAGTATTTT. Protein product: CASSQMGTSYTDTQYF.